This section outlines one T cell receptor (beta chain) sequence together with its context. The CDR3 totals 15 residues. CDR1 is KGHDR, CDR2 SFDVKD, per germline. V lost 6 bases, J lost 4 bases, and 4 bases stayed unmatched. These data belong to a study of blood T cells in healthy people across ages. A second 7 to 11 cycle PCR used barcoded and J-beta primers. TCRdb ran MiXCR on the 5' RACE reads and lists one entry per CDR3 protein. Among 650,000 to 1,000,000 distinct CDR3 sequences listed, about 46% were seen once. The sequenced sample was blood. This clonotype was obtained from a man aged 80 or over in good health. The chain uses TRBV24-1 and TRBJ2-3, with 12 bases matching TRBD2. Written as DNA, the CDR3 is TGTGCCACCAGTCTAGCGGGAGGGGGAGCAGATACGCAGTATTTT. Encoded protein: CATSLAGGGADTQYF.